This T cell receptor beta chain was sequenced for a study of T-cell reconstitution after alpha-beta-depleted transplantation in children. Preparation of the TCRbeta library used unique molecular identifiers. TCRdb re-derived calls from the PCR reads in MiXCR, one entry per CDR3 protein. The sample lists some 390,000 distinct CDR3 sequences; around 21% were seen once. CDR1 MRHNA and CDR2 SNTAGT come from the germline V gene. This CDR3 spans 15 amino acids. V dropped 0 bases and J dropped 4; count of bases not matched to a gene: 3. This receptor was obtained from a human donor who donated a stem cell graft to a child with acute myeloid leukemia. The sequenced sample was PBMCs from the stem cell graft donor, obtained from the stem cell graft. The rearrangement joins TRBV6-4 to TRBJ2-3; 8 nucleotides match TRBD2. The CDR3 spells CASSDSAGGSDTQYF. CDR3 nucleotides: TGTGCCAGCAGTGACTCGGCGGGAGGCTCAGATACGCAGTATTTT.